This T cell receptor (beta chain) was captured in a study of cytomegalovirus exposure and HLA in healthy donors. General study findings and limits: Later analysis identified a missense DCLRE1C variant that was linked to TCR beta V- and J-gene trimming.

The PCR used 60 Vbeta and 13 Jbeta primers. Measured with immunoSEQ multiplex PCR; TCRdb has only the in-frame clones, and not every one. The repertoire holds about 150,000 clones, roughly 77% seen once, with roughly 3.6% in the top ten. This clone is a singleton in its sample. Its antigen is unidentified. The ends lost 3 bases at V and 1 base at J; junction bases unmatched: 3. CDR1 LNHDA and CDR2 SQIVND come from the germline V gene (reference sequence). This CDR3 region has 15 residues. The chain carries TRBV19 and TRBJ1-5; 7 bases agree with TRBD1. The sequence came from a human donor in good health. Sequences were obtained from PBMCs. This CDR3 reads CASSMGDRSNQPQHF. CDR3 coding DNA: TGTGCCAGTAGTATGGGGGACAGAAGCAATCAGCCCCAGCATTTT.